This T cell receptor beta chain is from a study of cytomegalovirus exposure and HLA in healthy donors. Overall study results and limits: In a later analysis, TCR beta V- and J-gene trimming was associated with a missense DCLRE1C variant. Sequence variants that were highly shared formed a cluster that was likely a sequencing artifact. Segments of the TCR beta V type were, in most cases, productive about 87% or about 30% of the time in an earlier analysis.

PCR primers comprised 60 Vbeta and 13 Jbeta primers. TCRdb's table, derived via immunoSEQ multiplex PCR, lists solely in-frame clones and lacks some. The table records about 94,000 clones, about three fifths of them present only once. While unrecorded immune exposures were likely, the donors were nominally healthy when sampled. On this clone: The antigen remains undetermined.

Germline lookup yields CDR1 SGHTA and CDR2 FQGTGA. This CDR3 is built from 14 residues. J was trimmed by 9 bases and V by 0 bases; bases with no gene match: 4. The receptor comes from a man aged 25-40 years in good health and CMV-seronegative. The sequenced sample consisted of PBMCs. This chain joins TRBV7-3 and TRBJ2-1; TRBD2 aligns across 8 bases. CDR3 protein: CASSLTGLAGEQFF. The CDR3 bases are TGTGCCAGCAGCTTAACGGGTCTAGCGGGTGAGCAGTTCTTC.